Each of the 22 T cell receptor beta chains below was sequenced from the same sample in a study of T cells in Graves' hyperthyroidism and ophthalmopathy (dated by TCRdb to between 2018 and 2020). Libraries were made using multiplex PCR. Sequenced using an Illumina HiSeq 2000. The TCR beta CDR3 regions were amplified from the RNA transcripts. For the first round of RT-PCR on the TCR CDR3, the HTBI primer set was used together with the Qiagen OneStep RT-PCR kit. TCRdb reworked the public reads: Q25 trimming with fastp, MiXCR clone assembly, productive beta chains retained. CDR3 protein duplicates are merged, each entry listing the most common genes and DNA. The sample table shows under 350,000 distinct CDR3 sequences, and over 20% are seen once. The ten largest clonotypes hold over 40% of the sample. Sequenced sample: blood. These TCRs come from a woman aged 50 to 60 with Graves' hyperthyroidism.

As DNA, the CDR3 is TGTGCCAGCAGCCTTACAGAAGGGCGACAGCGGGAACAGTTCTTC. This gives the protein CASSLTEGRQREQFF. V usage is TRBV7-2 and J usage is TRBJ2-1; 7 bases match TRBD2. CDR1 and CDR2 from the germline V gene are SGHTA and FQGNSA. Trimming took 5 bases from V and 13 from J; bases not matched to a gene: 17. The length of the CDR3 is 15 residues.

This clonotype has a handful of counts. The gene calls are TRBV4-1 and TRBJ1-2; D gene ambiguous. The CDR3 totals 15 residues. Germline V lookup: CDR1 MGHRA, CDR2 YSYEKL. V lost 0 bases, J lost 5 bases, and 13 bases lay in between. The CDR3 here is CASSQENQVRYGYTF. The CDR3, as DNA: TGCGCCAGCAGCCAAGAAAACCAGGTTCGGTATGGCTACACCTTC.

There are many counts of this clonotype. This sequence joins TRBV7-9 and TRBJ2-2, with TRBD2 matching 13 bases. V dropped 4 bases and J dropped 0; count of bases not matched to a gene: 8. The CDR3 totals 19 residues. Germline V lookup: CDR1 SEHNR, CDR2 FQNEAQ (reference sequence). CDR3: CASSSTAGLAGPNTGELFF. In DNA form, the CDR3 reads TGTGCCAGCAGCTCAACGGCGGGACTAGCGGGACCGAACACCGGGGAGCTGTTTTTT.

The rearrangement uses TRBV11-1 and TRBJ1-1; a weak D match, TRBD1 (5 bases). In germline, CDR1 is SGHAT, CDR2 FQDESV (reference sequence). Deletions cut 0 bases from V and 0 bases from J, with 8 bases between. The CDR3 has 15 residues. CDR3 bases: TGTGCCAGCAGCTTAGCCGGGGCCTTGAACACTGAAGCTTTCTTT. It is translated as CASSLAGALNTEAFF.

There are many counts of this clonotype. The chain's CDR3 is CASNGGRNTEAFF. In DNA, the CDR3 is TGCGCCAGCAACGGAGGCCGGAACACTGAAGCTTTCTTT. The rearrangement joins TRBV10-2 to TRBJ1-1; D gene uncertain. The CDR3 has 13 residues. V was shortened by 7 bases and J by 1 base, with 10 bases between the two germline ends. In germline, CDR1 is WSHSY, CDR2 SAAADI.

The rearrangement uses TRBV9 and TRBJ2-7; 7 nucleotides match TRBD2. After removal of 2 bases from V and 7 bases from J, the junction contained 9 bases not matched to a gene. CDR3 length: 14 amino acids. CDR1 is SGDLS and CDR2 is YYNGEE in the germline V gene. This CDR3 is CASSVAGVPREQYF. The CDR3 region has the DNA TGTGCCAGCAGCGTCGCGGGAGTGCCTAGGGAGCAGTACTTC.

The table lists this clonotype with a few counts. V gene TRBV15 combines with J gene TRBJ1-4; D is unresolved. The CDR3 is made up of 13 amino acids. Deletions cut 0 bases from V and 6 bases from J, with 5 bases between. In germline, CDR1 is LNHNV, CDR2 YYDKDF (reference sequence). The CDR3 nucleotides read TGTGCCACCAGCAGAGACGGGGATGAAAAACTGTTTTTT. Protein sequence: CATSRDGDEKLFF.

This clonotype has ten or more counts. The chain combines TRBV28 with TRBJ2-3; D is ambiguous. Trimming pared 1 base from V and 0 bases from J, leaving 5 bases between. Germline assignment: CDR1 MDHEN and CDR2 SYDVKM. The CDR3 length is 14 residues. The CDR3 sequence: CASSLLLSTDTQYF. DNA for the CDR3: TGTGCCAGCAGTTTATTGCTAAGCACAGATACGCAGTATTTT.

A few counts support this clonotype. This chain uses TRBV5-1 with TRBJ1-4; TRBD1 matches at 7 bases. Germline CDR1 reads SGHRS; CDR2 reads YFSETQ. The J segment lost 4 bases and the V segment lost 0 bases, leaving 3 bases of the junction unmatched. The CDR3 covers 15 residues. CDR3 region: CASSLEGQSNEKLFF. In DNA, the CDR3 is TGCGCCAGCAGCTTGGAGGGACAGAGTAATGAAAAACTGTTTTTT.

The chain couples TRBV7-2 to TRBJ1-1, with TRBD1 identical over 7 bases. Germline V gene sequence: CDR1 SGHTA, CDR2 FQGNSA. The CDR3 is 15 residues long. The ends lost 5 bases at V and 3 bases at J; junction bases unmatched: 9. CDR3 in DNA: TGTGCCAGCAGCGAGACTGGGGACAGCTACACTGAAGCTTTCTTT. Its protein product is CASSETGDSYTEAFF.

The CDR3 DNA reads as TGTGCCAGCAGGTCGTACCGGGACACTTCTACTAGCTCCTACGAGCAGTACTTC. Translation gives CASRSYRDTSTSSYEQYF. The rearrangement links TRBV6-1 to TRBJ2-7, with a tentative D call TRBD1 (6 bases). Trimming pared 6 bases from V and 0 bases from J, leaving 24 bases between. This CDR3 comprises 18 residues. From germline, CDR1 is MNHNS and CDR2 SASEGT.

This clonotype was detected ten times or more. The rearrangement uses TRBV20-1 and TRBJ1-2; perhaps TRBD1 as D (6 bases). The CDR3 loop spans 13 amino acids. Trimming cost V 3 bases and J 2 bases, with 10 bases left between them. Germline-derived CDR1 and CDR2 are DFQATT and SNEGSKA (reference sequence). The CDR3 region is CSARRTVNYGYTF. CDR3 in DNA: TGCAGTGCTAGGAGGACAGTGAACTATGGCTACACCTTC.

This clonotype has a count of ten or more. The chain employs TRBV7-2 and TRBJ1-2; a possible D gene is TRBD1 (6 bases). This CDR3 region has 16 residues. CDR1 and CDR2 (germline): SGHTA, FQGNSA. V shed 3 bases and J shed 0 bases, with 14 bases lying between them. This CDR3 reads CASSLRTVYANYGYTF. CDR3 in DNA: TGTGCCAGCAGCTTGAGGACAGTATATGCTAACTATGGCTACACCTTC. The variable domain in full, completed from reference TRBV7-2 and TRBJ1-2, reads GAGVSQSPSNKVTEKGKDVELRCDPISGHTALYWYRQSLGQGLEFLIYFQGNSAPDKSGLPSDRFSAERTGGSVSTLTIQRTQQEDSAVYLCASSLRTVYANYGYTFGSGTRLTVV.

V is TRBV10-3 and J is TRBJ2-7, with 8 positions matching TRBD1. Germline V gene data show CDR1 as ENHRY and CDR2 as SYGVKD. The CDR3 totals 14 residues. V shed 2 bases, J shed 5 bases, and the junction held 5 bases outside the gene matches. CDR3 sequence (DNA): TGTGCCATCAGTGAGGTGTCAGGGGGCGACGAGCAGTACTTC. Protein sequence: CAISEVSGGDEQYF.

The chain employs TRBV29-1 and TRBJ1-3, with D tentatively TRBD1 (5 bases). Germline V gene data show CDR1 as SQVTM and CDR2 as ANQGSEA. The ends were cut back, 4 bases at V and 0 bases at J, with 16 bases in the middle. CDR3 length: 16 amino acids. The CDR3 spells CSVGGAGMSSGNTIYF. The CDR3 bases are TGCAGCGTTGGGGGTGCAGGGATGAGCTCTGGAAACACCATATATTTT.

This clonotype was detected many times. This chain links TRBV6-2 or TRBV6-3 with TRBJ2-7, with a tentative D call TRBD1 (6 bases). This CDR3 has 14 residues. Germline CDR1 MNHEY, CDR2 SVGEGT. Trimming stripped 5 bases from V and 4 bases from J, with 15 bases between. The DNA for the CDR3 is TGTGCCAGCAGTACCCACAGGGCAGGTTACGAGCAGTACTTC. Translating it yields CASSTHRAGYEQYF.

There are many counts of this clonotype. This rearrangement joins TRBV12-3 or TRBV12-4 to TRBJ1-6; D is possibly TRBD1 (6 bases). The V end lost 6 bases, the J end lost 9 bases, and 15 bases lay between the germline ends. The CDR3 extends over 14 amino acids. CDR3 region: CASRRQEISSPLHF. Here the CDR3 DNA reads TGTGCCAGCAGGAGACAGGAGATTTCTTCACCCCTCCACTTT.

This CDR3 reads CSAPGGTGDEKLFF. The DNA for the CDR3 is TGCAGTGCTCCCGGCGGGACAGGGGATGAAAAACTGTTTTTT. The V gene is TRBV20-1, the J gene TRBJ1-4, with 10 bases aligning to TRBD1. The CDR3 extends over 14 amino acids. V lost 5 bases to trimming and J lost 6 bases; unmatched junction nucleotides: 6. Per germline, CDR1 DFQATT and CDR2 SNEGSKA (reference sequence).

This clonotype occurred many times. Here the CDR3 reads CASSRGLAGAYEQYF. The CDR3 DNA follows: TGTGCCAGCAGCCGCGGACTAGCGGGAGCCTACGAGCAGTACTTC. The chain has TRBV11-2 and TRBJ2-7; TRBD2 matches at 13 bases. Per germline, CDR1 SGHAT and CDR2 FQNNGV. J lost 2 bases, V lost 5 bases, and 3 bases had no gene match. The CDR3 consists of 15 residues.

This clonotype appeared a few times. V usage is TRBV12-5 and J usage is TRBJ2-1; TRBD1 might be the D (6 bases). CDR3 length: 15 residues. Germline loops: CDR1 LGHNT, CDR2 FRNRAP. Trimming stripped 7 bases from V and 4 bases from J, with 17 bases between. CDR3 amino acids: CASATGAGVYNEQFF. The CDR3 nucleotides are TGTGCTAGTGCAACCGGGGCAGGGGTTTACAATGAGCAGTTCTTC.

This clonotype was counted ten times or more. The gene calls are TRBV3-1 and TRBJ1-5; TRBD1 agrees at 7 bases. The CDR3 covers 14 residues. V trimming: 4 bases; J trimming: 3 bases; junction bases outside the gene matches: 3. CDR1 and CDR2 from the germline V gene are LGHDT and YNNKEL (reference sequence). The CDR3 sequence is CASSLTGVNQPQHF. The CDR3 DNA reads TGTGCCAGCAGCCTCACAGGGGTCAATCAGCCCCAGCATTTT.

This clonotype appeared many times. This sequence joins TRBV6-1 and TRBJ1-5; D is unclear. Trimming pared 4 bases from V and 3 bases from J, leaving 10 bases between. The CDR3 length is 14 residues. Germline V gives CDR1 MNHNS, CDR2 SASEGT. The CDR3 coding sequence is TGTGCCAGCAGTGGCACCGGGTCCAATCAGCCCCAGCATTTT. This codes for CASSGTGSNQPQHF.